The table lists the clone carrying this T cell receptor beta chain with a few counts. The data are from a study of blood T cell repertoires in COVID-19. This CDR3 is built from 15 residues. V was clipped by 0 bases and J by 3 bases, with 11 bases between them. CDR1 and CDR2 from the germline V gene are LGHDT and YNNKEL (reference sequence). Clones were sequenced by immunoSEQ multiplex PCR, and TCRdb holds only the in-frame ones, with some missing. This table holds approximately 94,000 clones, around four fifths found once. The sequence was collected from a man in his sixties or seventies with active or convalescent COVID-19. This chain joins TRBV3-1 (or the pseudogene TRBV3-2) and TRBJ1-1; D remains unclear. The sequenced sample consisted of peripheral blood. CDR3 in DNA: TGTGCCAGCAGCCAAGATCCACGCGGGGACACTGAAGCTTTCTTT. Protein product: CASSQDPRGDTEAFF.